A selection of T cell receptor beta chains follows, all from one sample in a study of blood T cell repertoires in COVID-19. Only in-frame clones appear in the TCRdb table, and some are missing; sequencing was by immunoSEQ multiplex PCR. This sample has roughly 280,000 clones; roughly 90% occur once, and the top ten carry 3%. Sequenced: PBMCs or T cells enriched from blood (not recorded which). The source of these receptors is a woman aged 50 to 60 who had recovered from COVID-19. CDR3s include the opening cysteine and the closing phenylalanine or tryptophan. D genes are given only for firm matches. Rows give clone size only sometimes, using once, few, many, or a class for an expanded clone.

CDR3nt: TGTGCAACTATTACCTCCAGCAGGACAGGGAAGGATGAGCAGTTCTTC; CDR3aa: CATITSSRTGKDEQFF; len: 16; j_gene: TRBJ2-1; v_gene: TRBV19; d_gene: TRBD1; abundance: -
CDR3nt: TGTGCCAGCTCACCACCGTTCCCCACCGGTTGGCTGTTTTTT; CDR3aa: CASSPPFPTGWLFF; len: 14; j_gene: TRBJ2-2; v_gene: TRBV18; d_gene: -; abundance: -
CDR3nt: TGTGCCAGCAGTCCCGGGGACAGGGTAACGTACGGCTACACCTTC; CDR3aa: CASSPGDRVTYGYTF; len: 15; j_gene: TRBJ1-2; v_gene: TRBV6-5; d_gene: TRBD1; abundance: -
CDR3nt: TGTGCCAGTATTGACCGGGAGGGGGATACGCAGTATTTT; CDR3aa: CASIDREGDTQYF; len: 13; j_gene: TRBJ2-3; v_gene: TRBV19; d_gene: TRBD2; abundance: once
CDR3nt: TGTGCCAGCAGTGGGGGGATTCCGAATTCACCCCTCCACTTT; CDR3aa: CASSGGIPNSPLHF; len: 14; j_gene: TRBJ1-6; v_gene: TRBV5-6; d_gene: -; abundance: few
CDR3nt: TGTGCCAGTAGTATAAGACAGGGAACCTACAATGAGCAGTTCTTC; CDR3aa: CASSIRQGTYNEQFF; len: 15; j_gene: TRBJ2-1; v_gene: TRBV19; d_gene: TRBD1; abundance: -
CDR3nt: TGTGCCAGCAGTCGGGACAGCGGGAGCTATGGCTACACCTTC; CDR3aa: CASSRDSGSYGYTF; len: 14; j_gene: TRBJ1-2; v_gene: TRBV28; d_gene: TRBD1; abundance: once
CDR3nt: TGTGCCAGCATCCTAACACCAGACAGGGCCTCCGACGAGCAGTACTTC; CDR3aa: CASILTPDRASDEQYF; len: 16; j_gene: TRBJ2-7; v_gene: TRBV7-2; d_gene: TRBD1; abundance: once
CDR3nt: TGTGCCAGCAGTTACCCAATGACAGTTAACTATGGCTACACCTTC; CDR3aa: CASSYPMTVNYGYTF; len: 15; j_gene: TRBJ1-2; v_gene: TRBV6-2/TRBV6-3; d_gene: -; abundance: -
CDR3nt: TGTGCCAGCAGTTTTGACAGGGACTATGGCTACACCTTC; CDR3aa: CASSFDRDYGYTF; len: 13; j_gene: TRBJ1-2; v_gene: TRBV28; d_gene: TRBD1; abundance: -
CDR3nt: TGTGCCAGCAGCTTATCGGACTATAACAATGAGCAGTTCTTC; CDR3aa: CASSLSDYNNEQFF; len: 14; j_gene: TRBJ2-1; v_gene: TRBV11-3; d_gene: -; abundance: -
CDR3nt: TGTGCCAGCAGCTTTAAGGACAGGGGGGATGAAAAACTGTTTTTT; CDR3aa: CASSFKDRGDEKLFF; len: 15; j_gene: TRBJ1-4; v_gene: TRBV5-5; d_gene: TRBD1; abundance: -
CDR3nt: TGCAGCGCCCGGGGTAGCGGGAGACATGAGCAGTTCTTC; CDR3aa: CSARGSGRHEQFF; len: 13; j_gene: TRBJ2-1; v_gene: TRBV29-1; d_gene: TRBD2; abundance: -
CDR3nt: TGTGCCAGCAGTCCCGGGACAGGGGCCACAGATACGCAGTATTTT; CDR3aa: CASSPGTGATDTQYF; len: 15; j_gene: TRBJ2-3; v_gene: TRBV28; d_gene: TRBD1; abundance: medium-sized
CDR3nt: TGTGCCAGCAGTATGGGGGGGTCGGGCGATAGCACAGATACGCAGTATTTT; CDR3aa: CASSMGGSGDSTDTQYF; len: 17; j_gene: TRBJ2-3; v_gene: TRBV28; d_gene: TRBD2; abundance: -
CDR3nt: TGTGCCTTTTCTACAGGGGCTAATTTAAAACTGTTTTTT; CDR3aa: CAFSTGANLKLFF; len: 13; j_gene: TRBJ1-4; v_gene: TRBV30; d_gene: TRBD1; abundance: few
CDR3nt: TGTGCCAGCAGCCAGGGACTGAATAATTCACCCCTCCACTTT; CDR3aa: CASSQGLNNSPLHF; len: 14; j_gene: TRBJ1-6; v_gene: TRBV5-4; d_gene: -; abundance: -
CDR3nt: TGTGCCAGCAGAGTACACCGGGAGGACGGCTACACCTTC; CDR3aa: CASRVHREDGYTF; len: 13; j_gene: TRBJ1-2; v_gene: TRBV28; d_gene: -; abundance: -
CDR3nt: TGTGCCAGCAGTGAATACGCCGGCACTGAAGCTTTCTTT; CDR3aa: CASSEYAGTEAFF; len: 13; j_gene: TRBJ1-1; v_gene: TRBV6-1; d_gene: -; abundance: -
CDR3nt: TGCGCCAGCACCCTCTCACCTACAAGCGGGAGGGCCGGTTTGGAGACCCAGTACTTC; CDR3aa: CASTLSPTSGRAGLETQYF; len: 19; j_gene: TRBJ2-5; v_gene: TRBV5-1; d_gene: TRBD2; abundance: -
CDR3nt: TGTGCCAGTAGTGTGGACACAGAGACCCAGTACTTC; CDR3aa: CASSVDTETQYF; len: 12; j_gene: TRBJ2-5; v_gene: TRBV19; d_gene: -; abundance: -
CDR3nt: TGTGCCAGCAGCTCAATTAGCGGGAAGACCTACAATGAGCAGTTCTTC; CDR3aa: CASSSISGKTYNEQFF; len: 16; j_gene: TRBJ2-1; v_gene: TRBV11-2; d_gene: TRBD2; abundance: -
CDR3nt: TGTGCTAGCAGCTTAAACTACGGGGAGCAAGAGACCCAGTACTTC; CDR3aa: CASSLNYGEQETQYF; len: 15; j_gene: TRBJ2-5; v_gene: TRBV7-7; d_gene: -; abundance: -
CDR3nt: TGTGCCAGCAGTTACAACAGCTATAGCAATCAGCCCCAGCATTTT; CDR3aa: CASSYNSYSNQPQHF; len: 15; j_gene: TRBJ1-5; v_gene: TRBV6-2/TRBV6-3; d_gene: -; abundance: -
CDR3nt: TGTGCCAGCAGCTTAGGTCTTTCGGAGATCGATGAGCAGTTCTTC; CDR3aa: CASSLGLSEIDEQFF; len: 15; j_gene: TRBJ2-1; v_gene: TRBV5-4; d_gene: -; abundance: -
CDR3nt: TGTGCCAGCAGCCCAGCGGCACAGAGCTATAATTCACCCCTCCACTTT; CDR3aa: CASSPAAQSYNSPLHF; len: 16; j_gene: TRBJ1-6; v_gene: TRBV7-6; d_gene: -; abundance: -
CDR3nt: TGTGCCAGCAGTGCCCCAGCAAGGGGTGAAGCTTTCTTT; CDR3aa: CASSAPARGEAFF; len: 13; j_gene: TRBJ1-1; v_gene: TRBV12-3/TRBV12-4; d_gene: -; abundance: few
CDR3nt: TGCGCCAGCATGGGACAGCTAAGTTCCTACGAGCAGTACTTC; CDR3aa: CASMGQLSSYEQYF; len: 14; j_gene: TRBJ2-7; v_gene: TRBV5-1; d_gene: TRBD1; abundance: -
CDR3nt: TGTGCCAGCAGCCAAGGCAGGACAGGAGCCAAAAACATTCAGTACTTC; CDR3aa: CASSQGRTGAKNIQYF; len: 16; j_gene: TRBJ2-4; v_gene: TRBV3-1/TRBV3-2; d_gene: TRBD1; abundance: once
CDR3nt: TGTGCCAGCAGGAAAGACAGGAACACTGAAGCTTTCTTT; CDR3aa: CASRKDRNTEAFF; len: 13; j_gene: TRBJ1-1; v_gene: TRBV7-2; d_gene: -; abundance: -
CDR3nt: TGTGCCAGCAGTTTAGACAGCCCCACAGATACGCAGTATTTT; CDR3aa: CASSLDSPTDTQYF; len: 14; j_gene: TRBJ2-3; v_gene: TRBV28; d_gene: -; abundance: -
CDR3nt: TGTGCCACCAGTGATTATATAACTAGCGGGAGCACAGATACGCAGTATTTT; CDR3aa: CATSDYITSGSTDTQYF; len: 17; j_gene: TRBJ2-3; v_gene: TRBV24-1; d_gene: TRBD2; abundance: once
CDR3nt: TGTGCCAGCAGTCCGTTCACTAGCGGCAGCTCCTACGAGCAGTACTTC; CDR3aa: CASSPFTSGSSYEQYF; len: 16; j_gene: TRBJ2-7; v_gene: TRBV28; d_gene: TRBD2; abundance: -
CDR3nt: TGTGCCAGCTCACCACAGGGGGCGAACACTGAAGCTTTCTTT; CDR3aa: CASSPQGANTEAFF; len: 14; j_gene: TRBJ1-1; v_gene: TRBV18; d_gene: TRBD1; abundance: -
CDR3nt: TGTGCCAGCTCACAAGACAGGAATGAAAAACTGTTTTTT; CDR3aa: CASSQDRNEKLFF; len: 13; j_gene: TRBJ1-4; v_gene: TRBV18; d_gene: -; abundance: -